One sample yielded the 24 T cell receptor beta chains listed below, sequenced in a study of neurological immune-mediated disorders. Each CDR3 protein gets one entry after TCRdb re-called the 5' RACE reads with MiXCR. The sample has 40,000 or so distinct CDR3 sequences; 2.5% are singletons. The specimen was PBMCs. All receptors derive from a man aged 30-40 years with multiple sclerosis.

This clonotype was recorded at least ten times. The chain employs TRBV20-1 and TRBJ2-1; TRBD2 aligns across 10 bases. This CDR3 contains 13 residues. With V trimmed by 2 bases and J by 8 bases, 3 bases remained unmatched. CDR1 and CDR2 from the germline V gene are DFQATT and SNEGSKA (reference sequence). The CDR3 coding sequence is TGCAGTGCTAGACCTAGCGGGAGCGATGAGCAGTTCTTC. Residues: CSARPSGSDEQFF.

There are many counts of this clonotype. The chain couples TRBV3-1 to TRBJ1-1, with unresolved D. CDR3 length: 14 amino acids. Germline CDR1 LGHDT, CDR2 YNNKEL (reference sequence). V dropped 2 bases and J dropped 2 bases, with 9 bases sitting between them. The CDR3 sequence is CASSQTAVNTEAFF. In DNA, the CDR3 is TGTGCCAGCAGCCAAACAGCCGTCAACACTGAAGCTTTCTTT.

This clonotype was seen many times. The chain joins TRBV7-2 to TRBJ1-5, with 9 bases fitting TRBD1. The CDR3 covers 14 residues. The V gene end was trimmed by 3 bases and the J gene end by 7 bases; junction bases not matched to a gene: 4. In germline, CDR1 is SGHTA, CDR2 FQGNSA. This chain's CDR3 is CASSFNRGQQPQHF. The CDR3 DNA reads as TGTGCCAGCAGCTTCAACAGGGGGCAACAGCCCCAGCATTTT.

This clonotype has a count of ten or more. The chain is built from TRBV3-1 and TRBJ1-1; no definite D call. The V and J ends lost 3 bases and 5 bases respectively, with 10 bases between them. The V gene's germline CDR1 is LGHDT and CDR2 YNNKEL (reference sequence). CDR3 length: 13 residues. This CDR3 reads CASSQKSGTEAFF. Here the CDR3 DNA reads TGTGCCAGCAGCCAGAAGTCGGGGACTGAAGCTTTCTTT.

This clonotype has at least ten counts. The CDR3 spells CASSLGFNGGSEQYF. In DNA form, the CDR3 reads TGCGCCAGCAGCTTAGGCTTTAATGGGGGATCCGAGCAGTACTTC. This chain links TRBV5-1 with TRBJ2-7; D possibly matches TRBD1 or TRBD2 (5 bases each). V was cut by 2 bases and J by 6 bases, with 18 bases left in between. CDR3 length: 15 residues. Germline V gives CDR1 SGHRS, CDR2 YFSETQ.

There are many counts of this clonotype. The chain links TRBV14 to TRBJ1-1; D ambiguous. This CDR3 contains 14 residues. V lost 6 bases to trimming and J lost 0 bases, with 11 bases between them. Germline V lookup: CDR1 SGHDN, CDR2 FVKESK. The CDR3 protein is CASSQSRMNTEAFF. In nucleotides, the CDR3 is TGTGCCAGCAGTCAGTCTCGTATGAACACTGAAGCTTTCTTT.

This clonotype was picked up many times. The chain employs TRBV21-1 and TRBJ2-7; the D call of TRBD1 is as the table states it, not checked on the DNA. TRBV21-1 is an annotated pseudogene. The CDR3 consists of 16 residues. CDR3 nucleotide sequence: TGTGCCAGCAGCAAAGATTGGGACAGGGCCCCCTACGAGCAGTACTTC. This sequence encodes CASSKDWDRAPYEQYF.

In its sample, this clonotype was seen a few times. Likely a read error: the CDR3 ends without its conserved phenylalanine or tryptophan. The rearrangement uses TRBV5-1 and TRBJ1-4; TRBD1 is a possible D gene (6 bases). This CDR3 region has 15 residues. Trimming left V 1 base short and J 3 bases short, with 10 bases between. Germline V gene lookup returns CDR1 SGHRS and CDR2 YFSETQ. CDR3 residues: CASSLNEGANEKLFN. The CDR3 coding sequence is TGCGCCAGCAGCTTGAACGAGGGGGCTAATGAAAAACTGTTTAAT.

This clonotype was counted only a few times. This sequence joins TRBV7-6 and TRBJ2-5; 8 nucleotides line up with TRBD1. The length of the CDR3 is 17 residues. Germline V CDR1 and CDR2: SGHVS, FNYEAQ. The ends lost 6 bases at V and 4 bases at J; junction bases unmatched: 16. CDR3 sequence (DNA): TGTGCCAGCAGTTTCCCGGGACAGGACGAGGACGGAGAGACCCAGTACTTC. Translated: CASSFPGQDEDGETQYF.

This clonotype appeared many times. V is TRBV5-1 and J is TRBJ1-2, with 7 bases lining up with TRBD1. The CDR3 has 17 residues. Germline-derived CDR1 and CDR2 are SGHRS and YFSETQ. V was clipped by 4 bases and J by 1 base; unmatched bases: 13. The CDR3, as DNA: TGCGCCAGCAGCCCAATACTACCGGGACAGAGTAACTATGGCTACACCTTC. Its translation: CASSPILPGQSNYGYTF.

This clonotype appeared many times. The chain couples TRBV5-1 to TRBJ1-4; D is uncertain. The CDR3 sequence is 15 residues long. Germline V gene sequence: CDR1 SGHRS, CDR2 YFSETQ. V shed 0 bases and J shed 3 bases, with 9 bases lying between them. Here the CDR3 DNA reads TGCGCCAGCAGCTTGGCCGAGGGTGCTAATGAAAAACTGTTTTTT. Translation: CASSLAEGANEKLFF.

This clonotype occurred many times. The CDR3 loop is CASSADRIPSYEQYF. The CDR3, as DNA: TGTGCCAGCAGCGCGGACAGGATACCCTCCTACGAGCAGTACTTC. The J gene is TRBJ2-7, the V gene TRBV5-4; 7 positions match TRBD1. Germline CDR1 and CDR2: SGHNT and YYREEE (reference sequence). The V gene end was trimmed by 4 bases and the J gene end by 0 bases; junction bases not matched to a gene: 7. The CDR3 extends over 15 amino acids.

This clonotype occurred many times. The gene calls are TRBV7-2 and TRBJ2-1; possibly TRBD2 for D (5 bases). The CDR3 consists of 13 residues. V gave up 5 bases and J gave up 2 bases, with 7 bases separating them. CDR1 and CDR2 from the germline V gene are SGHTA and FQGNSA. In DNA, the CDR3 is TGTGCCAGCAGCACCGGGACCTACAATGAGCAGTTCTTC. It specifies CASSTGTYNEQFF.

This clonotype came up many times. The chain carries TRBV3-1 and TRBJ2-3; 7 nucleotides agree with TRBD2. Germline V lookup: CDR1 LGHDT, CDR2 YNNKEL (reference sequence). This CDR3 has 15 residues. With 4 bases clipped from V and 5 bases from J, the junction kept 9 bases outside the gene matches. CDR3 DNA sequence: TGTGCCAGCAGCCGAGGACTAGTCGCAGGAGATACGCAGTATTTT. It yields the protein CASSRGLVAGDTQYF.

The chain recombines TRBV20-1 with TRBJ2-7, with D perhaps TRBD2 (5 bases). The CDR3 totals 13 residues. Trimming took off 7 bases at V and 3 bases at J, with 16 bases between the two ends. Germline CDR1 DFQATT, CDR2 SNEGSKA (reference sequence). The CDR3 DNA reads TGCAGTGGGTCGGCGGGCACAGTCTACGAGCAGTACTTC. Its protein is CSGSAGTVYEQYF.

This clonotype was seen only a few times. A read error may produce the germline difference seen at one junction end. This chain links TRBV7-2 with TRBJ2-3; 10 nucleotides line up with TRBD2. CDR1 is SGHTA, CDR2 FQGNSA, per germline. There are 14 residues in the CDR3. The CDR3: CASSLAGATDTQYF. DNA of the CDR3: TGTGCCAGCAGCCTAGCGGGAGCCACAGATACGCAGTATTTT.

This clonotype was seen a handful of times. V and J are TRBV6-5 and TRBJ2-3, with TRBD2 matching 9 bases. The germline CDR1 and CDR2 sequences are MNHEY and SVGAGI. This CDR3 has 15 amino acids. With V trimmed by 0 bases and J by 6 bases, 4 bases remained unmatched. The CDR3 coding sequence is TGTGCCAGCAGTTACTCTTTGGCGGGGGGGGATACGCAGTATTTT. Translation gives CASSYSLAGGDTQYF.

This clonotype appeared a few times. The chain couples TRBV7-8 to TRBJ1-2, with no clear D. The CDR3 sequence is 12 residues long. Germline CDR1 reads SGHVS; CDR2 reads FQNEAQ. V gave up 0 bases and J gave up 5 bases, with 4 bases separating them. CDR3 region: CASSLAGYGYTF. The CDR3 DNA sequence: TGTGCCAGCAGCTTAGCGGGGTATGGCTACACCTTC.

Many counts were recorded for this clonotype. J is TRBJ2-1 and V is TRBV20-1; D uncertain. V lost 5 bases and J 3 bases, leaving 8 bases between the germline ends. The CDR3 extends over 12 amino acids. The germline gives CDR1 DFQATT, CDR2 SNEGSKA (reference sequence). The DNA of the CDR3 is TGCAGTGCTGCCGTCCTCTACAATGAGCAGTTCTTC. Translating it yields CSAAVLYNEQFF.

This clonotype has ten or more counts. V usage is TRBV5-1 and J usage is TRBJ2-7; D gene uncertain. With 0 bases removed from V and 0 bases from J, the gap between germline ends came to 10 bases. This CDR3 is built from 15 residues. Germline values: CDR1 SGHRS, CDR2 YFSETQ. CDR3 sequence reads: CASSLVALNSYEQYF. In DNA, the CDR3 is TGCGCCAGCAGCTTGGTCGCACTCAACTCCTACGAGCAGTACTTC.

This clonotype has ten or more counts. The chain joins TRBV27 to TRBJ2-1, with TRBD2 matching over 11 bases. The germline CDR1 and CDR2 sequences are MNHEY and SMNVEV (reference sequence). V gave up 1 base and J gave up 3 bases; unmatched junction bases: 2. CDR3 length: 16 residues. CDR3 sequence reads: CASSLLAGGSYNEQFF. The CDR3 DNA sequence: TGTGCCAGCAGTTTATTAGCGGGAGGGAGCTACAATGAGCAGTTCTTC.

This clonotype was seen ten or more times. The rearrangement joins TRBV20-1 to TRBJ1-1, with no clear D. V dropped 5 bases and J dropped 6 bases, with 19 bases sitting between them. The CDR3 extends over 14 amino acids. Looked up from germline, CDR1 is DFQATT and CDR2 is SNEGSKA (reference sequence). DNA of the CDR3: TGCAGTGCTGGGAAACAGTTTTCAGGTTCTGAAGCTTTCTTT. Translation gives CSAGKQFSGSEAFF.

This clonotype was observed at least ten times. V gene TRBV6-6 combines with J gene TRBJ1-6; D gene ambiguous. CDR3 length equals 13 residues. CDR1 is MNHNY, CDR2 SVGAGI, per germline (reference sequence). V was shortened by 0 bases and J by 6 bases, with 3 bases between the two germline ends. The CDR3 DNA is TGTGCCAGCAGTTACTCGGGTAATTCACCCCTCCACTTT. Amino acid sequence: CASSYSGNSPLHF.

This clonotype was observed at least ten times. CDR3 sequence (DNA): TGTGCCAGCAGCTTTCCGGCCAGGGGCATTGAGCAGTTCTTC. Its translation: CASSFPARGIEQFF. J is TRBJ2-1 and V is TRBV7-2, with D possibly being TRBD1 (6 bases). This CDR3 region has 14 residues. Germline V CDR1 and CDR2: SGHTA, FQGNSA. Trimming took off 3 bases at V and 9 bases at J, with 15 bases between the two ends.